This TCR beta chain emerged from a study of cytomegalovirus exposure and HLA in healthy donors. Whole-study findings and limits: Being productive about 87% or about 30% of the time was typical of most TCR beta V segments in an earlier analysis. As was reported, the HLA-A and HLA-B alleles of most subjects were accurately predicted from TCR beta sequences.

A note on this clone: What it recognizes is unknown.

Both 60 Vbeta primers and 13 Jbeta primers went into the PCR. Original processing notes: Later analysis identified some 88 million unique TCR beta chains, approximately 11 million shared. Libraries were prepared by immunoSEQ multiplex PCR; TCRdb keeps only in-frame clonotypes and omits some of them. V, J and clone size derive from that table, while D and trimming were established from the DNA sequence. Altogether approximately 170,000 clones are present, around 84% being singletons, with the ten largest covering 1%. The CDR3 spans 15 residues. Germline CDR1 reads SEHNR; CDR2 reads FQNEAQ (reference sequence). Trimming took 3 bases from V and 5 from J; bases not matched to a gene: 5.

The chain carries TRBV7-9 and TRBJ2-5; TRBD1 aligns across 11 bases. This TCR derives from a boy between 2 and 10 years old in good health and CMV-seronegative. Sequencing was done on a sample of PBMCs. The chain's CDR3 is CASSFRTGGSETQYF. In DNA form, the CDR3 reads TGTGCCAGCAGCTTCCGGACAGGGGGCTCGGAGACCCAGTACTTC.